The clone carrying this T cell receptor beta chain has just one count. This sample is drawn from a study of control samples from healthy donors and cancer patients. The CDR3 has 14 residues. In germline, CDR1 is SGHTA, CDR2 FQGNSA. V lost 2 bases, J lost 1 base, and 7 bases lay in between. Data came from immunoSEQ multiplex PCR; TCRdb stores just in-frame clones and leaves some out. This sample carries 130,000 to 150,000 clones, around nine tenths of them seen once, and the ten largest clones take roughly 12%. This sequence joins TRBV7-2 and TRBJ2-3; D uncertain. The receptor was derived from a man younger than 45 in good health. The sample taken for sequencing was blood. The CDR3 DNA sequence: TGTGCCAGCAGCTTACTGACCCGCACAGATACGCAGTATTTT. As protein: CASSLLTRTDTQYF.